This T cell receptor (beta chain) was profiled in a study of shared clonotypes between healthy human individuals. CD45RO-negative, CCR7-selected cells formed the naive CD8 fraction, which excluded terminally differentiated effector memory CD45RA+ cells. The CDR3 sequence is 13 residues long. Germline V CDR1 and CDR2: SGHTS, YDEGEE. Trimming removed 0 bases from V and 4 bases from J, with 6 bases in between. The protocol was immunoSEQ multiplex PCR, while the TCRdb copy is restricted to in-frame clones and leaves out a portion. The sample shows 600,000 or so clones, 95% to 98% of them seen only once. The receptor was isolated from a man under 40 in good health. This chain links TRBV5-8 with TRBJ2-3; D might be TRBD2 (5 bases). Sequencing used naive CD8+ T cells sorted from blood. In DNA form, the CDR3 reads TGTGCCAGCAGCTTGGAGGGAGCAGATACGCAGTATTTT. Its protein is CASSLEGADTQYF.